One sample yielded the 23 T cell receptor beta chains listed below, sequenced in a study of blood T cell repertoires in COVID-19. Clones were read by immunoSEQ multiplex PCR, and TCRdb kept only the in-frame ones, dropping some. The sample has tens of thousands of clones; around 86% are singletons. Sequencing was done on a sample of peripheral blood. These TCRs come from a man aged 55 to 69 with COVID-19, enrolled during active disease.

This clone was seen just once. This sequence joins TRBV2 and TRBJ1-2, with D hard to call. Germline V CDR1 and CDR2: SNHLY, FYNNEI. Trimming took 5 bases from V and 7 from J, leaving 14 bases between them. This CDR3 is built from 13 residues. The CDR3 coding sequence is TGTGCCAGCAGTACTATAGGAGCGGTTGGCTACACCTTC. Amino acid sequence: CASSTIGAVGYTF. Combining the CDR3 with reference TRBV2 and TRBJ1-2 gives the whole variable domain EPEVTQTPSHQVTQMGQEVILRCVPISNHLYFYWYRQILGQKVEFLVSFYNNEISEKSEIFDDQFSVERPDGSNFTLKIRSTKLEDSAMYFCASSTIGAVGYTFGSGTRLTVV.

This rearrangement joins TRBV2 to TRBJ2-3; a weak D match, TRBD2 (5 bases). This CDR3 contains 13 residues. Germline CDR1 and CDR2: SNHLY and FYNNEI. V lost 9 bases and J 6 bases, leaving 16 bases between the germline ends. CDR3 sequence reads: CARSEGLSDTQYF. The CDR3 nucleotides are TGTGCCAGGTCTGAGGGTCTCTCGGATACGCAGTATTTT. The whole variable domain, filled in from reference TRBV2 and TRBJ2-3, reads EPEVTQTPSHQVTQMGQEVILRCVPISNHLYFYWYRQILGQKVEFLVSFYNNEISEKSEIFDDQFSVERPDGSNFTLKIRSTKLEDSAMYFCARSEGLSDTQYFGPGTRLTVL.

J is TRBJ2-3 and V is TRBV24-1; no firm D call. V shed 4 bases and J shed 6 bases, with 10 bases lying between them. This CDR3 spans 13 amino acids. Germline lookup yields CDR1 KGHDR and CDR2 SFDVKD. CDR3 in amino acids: CATSEVLRDTQYF. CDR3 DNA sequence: TGTGCCACCAGTGAAGTTCTTCGGGATACGCAGTATTTT.

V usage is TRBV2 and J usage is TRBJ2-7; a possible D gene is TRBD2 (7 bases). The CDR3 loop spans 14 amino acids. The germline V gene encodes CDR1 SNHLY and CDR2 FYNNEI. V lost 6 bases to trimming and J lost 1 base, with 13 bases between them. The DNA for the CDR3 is TGTGCCAGCAGGGGGGGGGCAACATCCTACGAGCAGTACTTC. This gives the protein CASRGGATSYEQYF.

The CDR3 nucleotides are TGCAGCGCAAGGACAGGGAACTCCTACGAGCAGTACTTC. It specifies CSARTGNSYEQYF. V gene TRBV29-1 combines with J gene TRBJ2-7; 8 nucleotides align to TRBD1. CDR1 is SQVTM and CDR2 is ANQGSEA in the germline V gene. Trimming at V came to 7 bases and at J to 0 bases, leaving 5 bases not matched to a gene. The CDR3 length is 13 residues.

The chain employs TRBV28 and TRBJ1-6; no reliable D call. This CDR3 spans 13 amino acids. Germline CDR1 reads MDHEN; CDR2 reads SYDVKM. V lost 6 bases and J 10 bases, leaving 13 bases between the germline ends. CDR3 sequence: CASRAASLSPLHF. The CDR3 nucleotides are TGTGCCAGCAGGGCAGCGAGCCTGTCACCCCTCCACTTT.

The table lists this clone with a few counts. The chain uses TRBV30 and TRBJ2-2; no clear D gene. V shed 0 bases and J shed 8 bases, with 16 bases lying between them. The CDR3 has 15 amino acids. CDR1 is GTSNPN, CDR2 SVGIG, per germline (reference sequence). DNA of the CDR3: TGTGCCTGGAGTGTACTCGGTAGATCACGGGGGGAGCTGTTTTTT. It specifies CAWSVLGRSRGELFF.

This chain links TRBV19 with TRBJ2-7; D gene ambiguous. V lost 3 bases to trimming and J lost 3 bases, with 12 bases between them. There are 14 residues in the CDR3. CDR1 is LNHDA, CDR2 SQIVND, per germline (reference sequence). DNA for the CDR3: TGTGCCAGTAGTATGAGTCAGGCCCTCTACGAGCAGTACTTC. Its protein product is CASSMSQALYEQYF.

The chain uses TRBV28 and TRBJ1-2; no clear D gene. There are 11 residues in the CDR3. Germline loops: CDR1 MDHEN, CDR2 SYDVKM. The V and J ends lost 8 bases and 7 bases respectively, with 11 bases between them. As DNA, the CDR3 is TGTGCCAGCCGTTGGTCGGGTGGCTACACCTTC. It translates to CASRWSGGYTF.

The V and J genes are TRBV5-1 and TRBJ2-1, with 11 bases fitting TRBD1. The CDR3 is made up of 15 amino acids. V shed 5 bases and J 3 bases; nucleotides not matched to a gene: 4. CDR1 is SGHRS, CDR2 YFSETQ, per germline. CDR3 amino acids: CASSFGTGGYNEQFF. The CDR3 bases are TGCGCCAGCAGTTTCGGGACAGGGGGCTACAATGAGCAGTTCTTC.

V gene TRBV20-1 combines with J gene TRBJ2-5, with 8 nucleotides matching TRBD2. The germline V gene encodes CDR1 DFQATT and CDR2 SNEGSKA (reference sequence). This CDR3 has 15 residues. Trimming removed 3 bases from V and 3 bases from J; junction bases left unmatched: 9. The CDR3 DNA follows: TGCAGTGCTAGTCGGACGGGAGGGCCGGAAGAGACCCAGTACTTC. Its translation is CSASRTGGPEETQYF.

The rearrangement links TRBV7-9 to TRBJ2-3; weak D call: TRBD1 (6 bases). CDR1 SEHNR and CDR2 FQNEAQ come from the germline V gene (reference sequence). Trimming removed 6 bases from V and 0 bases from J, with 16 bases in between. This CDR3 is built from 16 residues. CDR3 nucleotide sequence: TGTGCCAGCAGTTTATCAGGGGTTCTAAGCACAGATACGCAGTATTTT. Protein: CASSLSGVLSTDTQYF.

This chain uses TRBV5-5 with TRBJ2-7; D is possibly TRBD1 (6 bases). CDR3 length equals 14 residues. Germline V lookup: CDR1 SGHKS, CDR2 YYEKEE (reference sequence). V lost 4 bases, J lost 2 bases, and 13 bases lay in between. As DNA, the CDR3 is TGTGCCAGCAGCAGACAGGTCCCCCCCTACGAGCAGTACTTC. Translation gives CASSRQVPPYEQYF.

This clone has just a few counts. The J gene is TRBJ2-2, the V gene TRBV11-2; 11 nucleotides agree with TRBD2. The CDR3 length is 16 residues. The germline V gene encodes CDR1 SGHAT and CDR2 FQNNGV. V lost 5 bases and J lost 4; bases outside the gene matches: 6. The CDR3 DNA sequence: TGTGCCAGCAGCGCGGGACTAGCGGTTACCACCGGGGAGCTGTTTTTT. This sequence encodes CASSAGLAVTTGELFF.

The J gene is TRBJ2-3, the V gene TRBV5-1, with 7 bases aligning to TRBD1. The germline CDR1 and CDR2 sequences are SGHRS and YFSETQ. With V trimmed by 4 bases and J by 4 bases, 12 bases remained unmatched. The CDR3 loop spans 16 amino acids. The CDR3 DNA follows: TGCGCCAGCAGCCGGTCAGGACAGGAAAATGCAGATACGCAGTATTTT. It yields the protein CASSRSGQENADTQYF.

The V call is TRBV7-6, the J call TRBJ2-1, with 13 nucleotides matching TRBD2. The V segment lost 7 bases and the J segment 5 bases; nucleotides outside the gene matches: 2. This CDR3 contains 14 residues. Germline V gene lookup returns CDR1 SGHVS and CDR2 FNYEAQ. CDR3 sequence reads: CASTGLAGNNEQFF. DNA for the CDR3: TGTGCCAGCACGGGACTAGCGGGAAACAATGAGCAGTTCTTC.

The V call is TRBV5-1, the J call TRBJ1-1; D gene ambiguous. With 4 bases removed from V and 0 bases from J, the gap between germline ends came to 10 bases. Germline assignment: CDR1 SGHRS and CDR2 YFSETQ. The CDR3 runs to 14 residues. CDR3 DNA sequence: TGCGCCAGCAGCGGTGGCGGAATGAACACTGAAGCTTTCTTT. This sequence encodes CASSGGGMNTEAFF.

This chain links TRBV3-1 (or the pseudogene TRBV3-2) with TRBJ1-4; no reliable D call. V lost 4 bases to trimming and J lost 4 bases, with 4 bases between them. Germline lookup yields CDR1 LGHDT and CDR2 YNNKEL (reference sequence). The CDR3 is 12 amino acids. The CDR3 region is CASSLGNEKLFF. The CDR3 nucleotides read TGTGCCAGCAGCCTCGGTAATGAAAAACTGTTTTTT.

DNA of the CDR3: TGTGCCAGCAGCTTAAATGGACAGGGGGTTGCCTACGAGCAGTACTTC. Its protein product is CASSLNGQGVAYEQYF. The chain carries TRBV7-2 and TRBJ2-7, with 10 bases lining up with TRBD1. J lost 2 bases, V lost 2 bases, and 6 bases had no gene match. The CDR3 is 16 residues long. Germline CDR1 and CDR2: SGHTA and FQGNSA.

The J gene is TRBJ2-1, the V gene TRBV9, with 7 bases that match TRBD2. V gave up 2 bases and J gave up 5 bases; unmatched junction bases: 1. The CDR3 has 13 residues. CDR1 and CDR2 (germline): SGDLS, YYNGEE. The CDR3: CASSVGTNNEQFF. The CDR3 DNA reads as TGTGCCAGCAGCGTTGGGACTAACAATGAGCAGTTCTTC.

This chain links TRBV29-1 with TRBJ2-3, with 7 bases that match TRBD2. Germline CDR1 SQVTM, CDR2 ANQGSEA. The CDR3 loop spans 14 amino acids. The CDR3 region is CSAASGPSTDTQYF. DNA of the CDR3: TGCAGTGCGGCTAGCGGTCCTAGCACAGATACGCAGTATTTT.

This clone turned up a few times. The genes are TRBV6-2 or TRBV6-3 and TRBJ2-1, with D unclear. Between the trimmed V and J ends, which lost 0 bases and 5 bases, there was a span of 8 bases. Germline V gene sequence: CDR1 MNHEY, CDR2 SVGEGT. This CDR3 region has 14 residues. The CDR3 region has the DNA TGTGCCAGCAGTTACTCCTCCTATCACAATGAGCAGTTCTTC. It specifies CASSYSSYHNEQFF.

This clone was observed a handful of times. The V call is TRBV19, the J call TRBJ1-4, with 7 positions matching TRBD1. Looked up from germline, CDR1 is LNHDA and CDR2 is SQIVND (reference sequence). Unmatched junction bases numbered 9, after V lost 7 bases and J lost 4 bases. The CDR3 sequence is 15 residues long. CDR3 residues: CASKAHRDSNEKLFF. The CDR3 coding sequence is TGTGCCAGTAAAGCCCACCGGGACAGTAATGAAAAACTGTTTTTT.